Each of the 9 T cell receptor beta chains below was sequenced from the same sample in a study of blood T cell repertoires in COVID-19. TCRdb keeps only in-frame clones here, not all; method: immunoSEQ multiplex PCR. The sample consists of some 140,000 clones, around 81% of them appearing once. Sequences were obtained from peripheral blood. The source is a human donor in a cohort sampled during active COVID-19.

The rearrangement joins TRBV21-1 to TRBJ2-1; TRBD2 was called by the table and not checked on the DNA. TRBV21-1 counts as a pseudogene. The CDR3 totals 13 residues. CDR3 sequence: CASSRGDYNEQFF. CDR3 nucleotide sequence: TGTGCCAGCAGCAGGGGGGACTACAATGAGCAGTTCTTC.

The CDR3 is CASSRVREQYF. CDR3 in DNA: TGTGCCAGCAGCCGGGTACGAGAGCAGTACTTC. J is TRBJ2-7 and V is TRBV28; D is undetermined. The germline CDR1 and CDR2 sequences are MDHEN and SYDVKM. Trimming shortened V by 6 bases and J by 7 bases, and 10 bases separated the two germline ends. The CDR3 extends over 11 amino acids.

The rearrangement links TRBV27 to TRBJ1-5; tentative D call: TRBD1 (6 bases). CDR3 length: 18 residues. V lost 3 bases, J lost 0 bases, and 18 bases lay in between. CDR1 MNHEY and CDR2 SMNVEV come from the germline V gene (reference sequence). CDR3 bases: TGTGCCAGCAGTTTGGGATCCGGGACACGGTTTAGCAATCAGCCCCAGCATTTT. This gives the protein CASSLGSGTRFSNQPQHF.

The chain is built from TRBV19 and TRBJ2-5, with D tentatively TRBD1 (6 bases). This CDR3 contains 16 residues. From germline, CDR1 is LNHDA and CDR2 SQIVND (reference sequence). The V end lost 3 bases, the J end lost 0 bases, and 14 bases lay between the germline ends. CDR3 DNA sequence: TGTGCCAGTAGTATGGACAGACTCTCCTACCAAGAGACCCAGTACTTC. Its protein product is CASSMDRLSYQETQYF. The full variable domain, its missing parts supplied by reference TRBV19 and TRBJ2-5, is DGGITQSPKYLFRKEGQNVTLSCEQNLNHDAMYWYRQDPGQGLRLIYYSQIVNDFQKGDIAEGYSVSREKKESFPLTVTSAQKNPTAFYLCASSMDRLSYQETQYFGPGTRLLVL.

The sample holds one count of this clone. V and J are TRBV5-1 and TRBJ1-6; a weak D match, TRBD1 (6 bases). The germline V gene encodes CDR1 SGHRS and CDR2 YFSETQ. This CDR3 comprises 17 residues. Between the trimmed V and J ends, which lost 4 bases and 7 bases, there was a span of 21 bases. The CDR3 loop reads CASSHSASTGLNSPLHF. In nucleotides, the CDR3 is TGCGCCAGCAGCCACAGCGCCTCTACAGGGCTCAATTCACCCCTCCACTTT. The whole variable domain, remainder taken from reference TRBV5-1 and TRBJ1-6, is KAGVTQTPRYLIKTRGQQVTLSCSPISGHRSVSWYQQTPGQGLQFLFEYFSETQRNKGNFPGRFSGRQFSNSRSEMNVSTLELGDSALYLCASSHSASTGLNSPLHFGNGTRLTVT.

This clone occurred a few times. The rearrangement joins TRBV27 to TRBJ1-1, with D possibly being TRBD1 (6 bases). This CDR3 contains 15 residues. CDR1 MNHEY and CDR2 SMNVEV come from the germline V gene (reference sequence). The ends were cut back, 8 bases at V and 3 bases at J, with 19 bases in the middle. CDR3 loop: CASGPNREVDTEAFF. In nucleotides, the CDR3 is TGTGCCAGCGGACCTAACAGGGAAGTGGACACTGAAGCTTTCTTT.

J is TRBJ1-2 and V is TRBV19, with D unclear. CDR3 length: 15 residues. V was trimmed by 3 bases and J by 2 bases, leaving 13 bases between them. In germline, CDR1 is LNHDA, CDR2 SQIVND (reference sequence). Written as DNA, the CDR3 is TGTGCCAGTAGTATTCGGTTAGGAGGGAACTATGGCTACACCTTC. Its translation is CASSIRLGGNYGYTF.

The chain combines TRBV28 with TRBJ1-1; 7 nucleotides align to TRBD1. V gave up 6 bases and J gave up 3 bases; unmatched junction bases: 13. This CDR3 spans 16 amino acids. The germline CDR1 and CDR2 sequences are MDHEN and SYDVKM. The CDR3 nucleotides read TGTGCCAGCAGGAACGACAGGGAGCCTCGGGACACTGAAGCTTTCTTT. Amino acid sequence: CASRNDREPRDTEAFF.

This sequence joins TRBV2 and TRBJ1-5, with D hard to call. V was pared by 6 bases and J by 5 bases, with 14 bases between. The CDR3 is 14 residues long. In germline, CDR1 is SNHLY, CDR2 FYNNEI. The CDR3 sequence: CASSGPNRDQPQHF. CDR3 DNA sequence: TGTGCCAGCAGCGGCCCCAACCGGGATCAGCCCCAGCATTTT.